The following is a TCR beta chain sequence with its context. The data are from a study of CD8 T cells in Susac syndrome. Sequencing of TCR beta was performed on blood CD8+ and CD4+ T cells. Bulk CD8+ and CD4+ cells came from magnetic negative isolation; CD8+ TEMRA by FACS. RNA, at roughly 0.5 to 1 ug, was reverse transcribed with random hexamers. It was immunoSEQ multiplex PCR that amplified TCR beta CDR3 across 54 Vbeta and 13 Jbeta. Using its own MiXCR run on the immunoSEQ multiplex PCR reads, TCRdb lists one record per CDR3 protein. The top ten clones hold approximately 0.07% of a sample with more than 200,000 distinct CDR3 sequences, 93% of them seen once. The receptor's source is a human donor with multiple sclerosis. Sequences were obtained from CD4+ T cells from PBMCs.

The chain's CDR3 is CSARVVVSYNEQFF. The CDR3 coding sequence is TGCAGTGCTAGAGTGGTGGTCTCCTACAATGAGCAGTTCTTC. The chain carries TRBV20-1 and TRBJ2-1, with D hard to call. The germline CDR1 and CDR2 sequences are DFQATT and SNEGSKA (reference sequence). This CDR3 is built from 14 residues. Trimming stripped 1 base from V and 0 bases from J, with 7 bases between.